Listed here are 6 T cell receptor beta chains from one sample, sequenced in a study of PD-1 blockade in classical Hodgkin lymphoma. Here immunoSEQ multiplex PCR was the method, and the copy in TCRdb shows in-frame clones only, minus some. The table lists about 100,000 clones, about 89% of them singletons. Each patient relapsed following autologous stem cell transplantation, and prior brentuximab vedotin exposure differed. The sample consisted of peripheral blood mononuclear cells (PBMCs), taken before the second cycle of nivolumab. The receptors come from a human donor with classical Hodgkin lymphoma.

The V and J genes are TRBV6-6 and TRBJ2-5; D is perhaps TRBD1 (6 bases). The CDR3 is 14 amino acids. Deletions cut 6 bases from V and 5 bases from J, with 16 bases between. Germline V lookup: CDR1 MNHNY, CDR2 SVGAGI (reference sequence). The CDR3 nucleotides are TGTGCCAGCAGCCAACAGGGAAATAGTGAGACCCAGTACTTC. Its translation is CASSQQGNSETQYF.

The chain couples TRBV27 to TRBJ2-1, with 8 bases aligning to TRBD2. The V segment lost 5 bases and the J segment 10 bases; nucleotides outside the gene matches: 7. Germline lookup yields CDR1 MNHEY and CDR2 SMNVEV (reference sequence). The CDR3 is 13 residues long. CDR3 loop: CASSIGTSWEQFF. CDR3 DNA sequence: TGTGCCAGCAGTATCGGGACTAGTTGGGAGCAGTTCTTC.

This clone was picked up one time. V usage is TRBV5-4 and J usage is TRBJ2-1; 10 positions match TRBD2. This CDR3 spans 15 amino acids. CDR1 SGHNT and CDR2 YYREEE come from the germline V gene (reference sequence). V trimming: 4 bases; J trimming: 7 bases; junction bases outside the gene matches: 8. The CDR3 reads CASSVVAGGFNEQFF. CDR3 DNA: TGTGCCAGCAGCGTCGTAGCGGGGGGATTTAATGAGCAGTTCTTC.

V usage is TRBV7-9 and J usage is TRBJ2-7, with 7 nucleotides matching TRBD2. The CDR3 runs 14 residues. Germline CDR1 and CDR2: SEHNR and FQNEAQ (reference sequence). Trimming at V came to 3 bases and at J to 7 bases, leaving 9 bases not matched to a gene. The CDR3, as DNA: TGTGCCAGCAGCTTGGGAGGGCGCGGGCTTGAGCAGTACTTC. Protein: CASSLGGRGLEQYF.

The gene calls are TRBV11-2 and TRBJ2-5; D assignment may be TRBD1 or TRBD2 (5 bases each). V was shortened by 7 bases and J by 5 bases, with 17 bases between the two germline ends. The CDR3 covers 14 residues. The germline V gene encodes CDR1 SGHAT and CDR2 FQNNGV. In nucleotides, the CDR3 is TGTGCCAGCACCCTGCTCAGGGAGCGGGAGACCCAGTACTTC. Residues: CASTLLRERETQYF.

V gene TRBV9 combines with J gene TRBJ1-1, with D uncertain. The V end lost 3 bases, the J end lost 4 bases, and 22 bases lay between the germline ends. The length of the CDR3 is 17 residues. The germline CDR1 and CDR2 sequences are SGDLS and YYNGEE. The CDR3: CASSDRRSVDLTTEAFF. Here the CDR3 DNA reads TGTGCCAGCAGCGATCGGCGGTCGGTAGACCTTACCACTGAAGCTTTCTTT.